These 6 T cell receptor beta chains were sequenced from one sample in a study of blood T cells in healthy people across ages. Sample-barcoded 5' priming and a J-beta primer mix drove a second PCR of roughly 6 to 12 cycles. In TCRdb, the 5' RACE reads were re-called with MiXCR into one record per CDR3 protein. Among under 1 million distinct CDR3 sequences listed, roughly 44% were seen once. The sample was blood. The source of these receptors is a man aged 55 to 69 in good health.

This sequence joins TRBV15 and TRBJ2-3, with D maybe TRBD1 (5 bases). V dropped 1 base and J dropped 0 bases, with 17 bases sitting between them. This CDR3 has 18 amino acids. From germline, CDR1 is LNHNV and CDR2 YYDKDF (reference sequence). Here the CDR3 DNA reads TGTGCCACCAGCAGAGGGGGCAGGGCCTTTGATAGCACAGATACGCAGTATTTT. Residues: CATSRGGRAFDSTDTQYF.

The gene calls are TRBV6-1 and TRBJ2-5; either TRBD1 or TRBD2 may fit D (7 bases each). The germline CDR1 and CDR2 sequences are MNHNS and SASEGT. Trimming took 8 bases from V and 5 from J, leaving 12 bases between them. This CDR3 region has 12 residues. The CDR3 DNA sequence: TGTGCCAGCGGGAGGGGGCTCGAGACCCAGTACTTC. Encoded protein: CASGRGLETQYF.

V gene TRBV28 combines with J gene TRBJ2-5, with a tentative D call TRBD2 (6 bases). V lost 5 bases and J 2 bases, leaving 15 bases between the germline ends. The germline V gene has CDR1 MDHEN and CDR2 SYDVKM. CDR3 length: 15 amino acids. The CDR3 region has the DNA TGTGCCAGCAGTCCAATTACTAGCTGGCAAGAGACCCAGTACTTC. Its protein is CASSPITSWQETQYF.

This rearrangement joins TRBV27 to TRBJ2-1; 7 nucleotides match TRBD1. V trimming: 6 bases; J trimming: 8 bases; junction bases outside the gene matches: 7. Germline lookup yields CDR1 MNHEY and CDR2 SMNVEV (reference sequence). The CDR3 contains 13 residues. The CDR3 loop is CASSDRAADEQFF. The CDR3 DNA reads TGTGCCAGCAGCGACAGGGCTGCGGATGAGCAGTTCTTC.

This chain links TRBV20-1 with TRBJ2-5; 7 bases fit TRBD2. Germline assignment: CDR1 DFQATT and CDR2 SNEGSKA (reference sequence). J gave up 6 bases and V 3 bases, and 7 bases lay outside the gene matches. This CDR3 spans 13 amino acids. This chain's CDR3 is CSASKTSRQTQYF. The CDR3 region has the DNA TGCAGTGCTAGTAAGACTAGCAGGCAGACCCAGTACTTC.

The chain is built from TRBV5-1 and TRBJ2-5; 8 nucleotides align to TRBD1. Trimming removed 0 bases from V and 5 bases from J; junction bases left unmatched: 12. Germline V gene lookup returns CDR1 SGHRS and CDR2 YFSETQ. The CDR3 loop spans 17 amino acids. CDR3 sequence: CASSLVPGGELWETQYF. CDR3 in DNA: TGCGCCAGCAGCTTGGTCCCAGGGGGCGAATTGTGGGAGACCCAGTACTTC. Using reference TRBV5-1 and TRBJ2-5 for the parts outside the CDR3, the full variable domain is KAGVTQTPRYLIKTRGQQVTLSCSPISGHRSVSWYQQTPGQGLQFLFEYFSETQRNKGNFPGRFSGRQFSNSRSEMNVSTLELGDSALYLCASSLVPGGELWETQYFGPGTRLLVL.